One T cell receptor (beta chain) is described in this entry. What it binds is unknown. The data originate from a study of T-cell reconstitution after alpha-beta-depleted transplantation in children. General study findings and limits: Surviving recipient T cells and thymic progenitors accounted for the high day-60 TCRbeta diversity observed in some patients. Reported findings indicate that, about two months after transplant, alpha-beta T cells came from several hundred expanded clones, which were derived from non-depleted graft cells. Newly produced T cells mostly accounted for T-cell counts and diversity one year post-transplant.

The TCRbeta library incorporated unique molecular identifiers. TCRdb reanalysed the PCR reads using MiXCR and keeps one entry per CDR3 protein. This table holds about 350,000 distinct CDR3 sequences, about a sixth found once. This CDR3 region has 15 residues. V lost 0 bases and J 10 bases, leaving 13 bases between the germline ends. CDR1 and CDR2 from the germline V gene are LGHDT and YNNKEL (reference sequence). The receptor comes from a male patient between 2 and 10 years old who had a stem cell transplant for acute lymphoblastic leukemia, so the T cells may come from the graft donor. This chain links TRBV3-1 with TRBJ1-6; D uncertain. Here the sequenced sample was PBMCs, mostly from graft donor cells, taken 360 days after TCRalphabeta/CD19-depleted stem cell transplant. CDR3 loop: CASSQEGGHGSPLHF. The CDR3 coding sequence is TGTGCCAGCAGCCAAGAAGGAGGCCACGGGTCACCCCTCCACTTT.